One and the same sample provided the 32 T cell receptor beta chains below, sequenced in a study of regulatory T cells in long-lasting Graves disease. Indicated time point: newly diagnosed GD, antithyroid drugs for less than 3 months. TCR sequences were obtained from RNA taken from PBMCs. In building TCR beta libraries, iRepertoire HTBI primers were used together with Arm-PCR of CDR3 regions. TCRdb reanalysed the multiplex PCR reads using MiXCR and keeps one entry per CDR3 protein. This table holds about 500,000 distinct CDR3 sequences, more than 10% found once. The data also belong to a second study, concerning T cells in Graves' hyperthyroidism and ophthalmopathy.

Source: peripheral blood mononuclear cells (PBMCs), taken at new diagnosis, from a patient treated with antithyroid drugs. Every receptor here comes from a woman aged 25 to 39 with Graves disease.

There are many counts of this clonotype. V is TRBV29-1 and J is TRBJ1-2; TRBD1 aligns across 9 bases. V was pared by 1 base and J by 8 bases, with 5 bases of the junction left unmatched. From germline, CDR1 is SQVTM and CDR2 ANQGSEA. The CDR3 length is 13 residues. CDR3 loop: CSVEGTGVGGYTF. CDR3 in DNA: TGCAGCGTTGAAGGGACAGGGGTTGGGGGCTACACCTTC.

This clonotype was found many times. V usage is TRBV12-3 or TRBV12-4 and J usage is TRBJ1-2; 7 bases are shared with TRBD1. This CDR3 is 15 amino acids long. Trimming cost V 5 bases and J 7 bases; bases outside gene matches: 13. The CDR3 nucleotides are TGTGCCAGCAGTGCAACAGGGGAGGGCTTTGGTGGCTACACCTTC. This translates into CASSATGEGFGGYTF.

Points on this clonotype: Here the CDR3 omits its conserved ending phenylalanine or tryptophan, so a read error is the likely source. The chain is built from TRBV9 and TRBJ2-5; 7 bases fit TRBD2. TRBJ2-1 matches the DNA end more closely, so the J call is doubtful. The CDR3 spans 16 residues. The germline CDR1 and CDR2 sequences are SGDLS and YYNGEE. CDR3 protein: CASSVGTRAGVNEQFS. DNA of the CDR3: TGTGCCAGCAGCGTAGGAACTAGGGCGGGGGTCAATGAGCAGTTCTCC.

At least ten counts were recorded for this clonotype. The chain couples TRBV20-1 to TRBJ1-6; 7 bases are shared with TRBD1. The CDR3 is 13 amino acids. Germline CDR1 DFQATT, CDR2 SNEGSKA (reference sequence). The ends lost 5 bases at V and 7 bases at J; junction bases unmatched: 5. The chain's CDR3 is CSAQGQLNSPLHF. The DNA of the CDR3 is TGCAGTGCTCAGGGACAGCTCAATTCACCCCTCCACTTT.

In its sample, this clonotype was seen many times. The chain links TRBV30 to TRBJ2-7; no clear D gene. The ends were cut back, 1 base at V and 2 bases at J, with 18 bases in the middle. CDR1 and CDR2 from the germline V gene are GTSNPN and SVGIG (reference sequence). The CDR3 has 16 residues. This CDR3 reads CAWSGSRLSNTYEQYF. CDR3 nucleotide sequence: TGTGCCTGGAGTGGCTCGCGGCTATCCAACACCTACGAGCAGTACTTC.

At least ten counts were recorded for this clonotype. The genes are TRBV6-1 and TRBJ1-6, with TRBD1 matching over 10 bases. Germline V lookup: CDR1 MNHNS, CDR2 SASEGT. The junction had 13 bases not matched to a gene; V was cut back by 6 bases and J by 17 bases. The CDR3 consists of 14 residues. This chain's CDR3 is CASSPDRGRLVFHF. Written as DNA, the CDR3 is TGTGCCAGCAGCCCAGACAGGGGGCGACTCGTCTTCCACTTT.

A few counts support this clonotype. The chain links TRBV7-9 to TRBJ1-2; D is unclear. Germline V gives CDR1 SEHNR, CDR2 FQNEAQ (reference sequence). The CDR3 has 15 residues. V was shortened by 5 bases and J by 3 bases, with 16 bases between the two germline ends. The CDR3 sequence is CASSLEVLLDYGYTF. CDR3 nucleotide sequence: TGTGCCAGCAGCCTAGAGGTTCTGTTGGACTATGGCTACACCTTC.

This clonotype was seen only a few times. The chain uses TRBV29-1 and TRBJ2-2; 8 nucleotides match TRBD2. The J segment lost 4 bases and the V segment lost 6 bases, leaving 4 bases of the junction unmatched. The CDR3 runs 13 residues. CDR1 and CDR2 from the germline V gene are SQVTM and ANQGSEA. CDR3: CSVERGSTGELFF. CDR3 nucleotide sequence: TGCAGCGTAGAGCGGGGGTCCACCGGGGAGCTGTTTTTT.

In this sample, this clonotype turned up many times. The V call is TRBV30, the J call TRBJ2-7; a possible D gene is TRBD2 (6 bases). CDR3 size: 10 residues. Trimming took off 5 bases at V and 4 bases at J, with 6 bases between the two ends. The V gene's germline CDR1 is GTSNPN and CDR2 SVGIG (reference sequence). CDR3 sequence (DNA): TGTGCCTGGGGACTATACGAGCAGTACTTC. Amino acids: CAWGLYEQYF.

This clonotype was counted many times. Written as DNA, the CDR3 is TGTGCCTCCAGGGTTGCTAGCACAGATACGCAGTATTTT. It yields the protein CASRVASTDTQYF. This chain connects TRBV30 to TRBJ2-3, with D tentatively TRBD1 (5 bases). V was clipped by 7 bases and J by 0 bases, with 11 bases between them. Germline CDR1 and CDR2: GTSNPN and SVGIG (reference sequence). The CDR3 spans 13 residues.

As concerns this clonotype: A single base separates this from a much larger clone, so it may be a read error. The J gene is TRBJ1-3, the V gene TRBV3-1; D gene uncertain. CDR1 LGHDT and CDR2 YNNKEL come from the germline V gene (reference sequence). There are 13 residues in the CDR3. The V end was cut by 4 bases, the J end by 4 bases, with 8 bases between. The CDR3 reads CASSRVAGNTIYF. In DNA, the CDR3 is TGTGCCAGCAGCCGGGTCGCAGGAAACACCATATATTTT.

The rearrangement joins TRBV29-1 to TRBJ2-2; 8 bases match TRBD1. Germline V CDR1 and CDR2: SQVTM, ANQGSEA. The CDR3 spans 14 residues. J was trimmed by 1 base and V by 7 bases; bases with no gene match: 5. CDR3 protein: CSAATGGNTGELFF. As DNA, the CDR3 is TGCAGCGCCGCCACAGGGGGGAACACCGGGGAGCTGTTTTTT.

This clonotype was counted ten times or more. A junction end diverges from the germline sequence, so it may reflect a read error. The rearrangement links TRBV6-1 to TRBJ1-1; the D gene is possibly TRBD1 (5 bases). The CDR3 has 15 amino acids. Germline CDR1 and CDR2: MNHNS and SASEGT. CDR3 nucleotides: TGTGCCAGCAGTAACCAGGCAGGGACGAACGCTGAAGCTTTCTTT. Translation: CASSNQAGTNAEAFF.

This clonotype was recorded many times. V usage is TRBV5-1 and J usage is TRBJ2-3, with D tentatively TRBD2 (5 bases). Looked up from germline, CDR1 is SGHRS and CDR2 is YFSETQ. The germline V and J ends were trimmed by 0 bases and 5 bases, with 13 bases remaining between them. The CDR3 spans 15 residues. The DNA of the CDR3 is TGCGCCAGCAGCTTGGGGTCCCAGCGGATAGATACGCAGTATTTT. This encodes CASSLGSQRIDTQYF.

The sample holds many counts of this clonotype. This likely came from a read error, as a far larger clone is one base away. V usage is TRBV11-2 and J usage is TRBJ2-7, with TRBD2 as a possible D gene (5 bases). Germline values: CDR1 SGHAT, CDR2 FQNNGV. This CDR3 has 13 residues. V was clipped by 2 bases and J by 7 bases, with 12 bases between them. CDR3 in DNA: TGTGCCAGCAGCTTAATTAGAGGCGGGGAGCAGTACTTC. Protein: CASSLIRGGEQYF.

Comments on this clonotype: A much larger clonotype is one base distant, so this may be a read error. The J gene is TRBJ2-1, the V gene TRBV7-2; either TRBD1 or TRBD2 may fit D (6 bases each). V lost 5 bases, J lost 10 bases, and 15 bases lay in between. The CDR3 has 13 residues. Germline loops: CDR1 SGHTA, CDR2 FQGNSA. DNA for the CDR3: TGTGCCAGCAGCCCGGGGGCATTATACGAGCAGTTCTTC. The encoded protein is CASSPGALYEQFF.

This clonotype showed up many times. The J gene is TRBJ2-3, the V gene TRBV29-1; perhaps D is TRBD1 or TRBD2 (5 bases each). V was trimmed by 1 base and J by 2 bases, leaving 13 bases between them. Germline V gene data show CDR1 as SQVTM and CDR2 as ANQGSEA. CDR3 size: 15 residues. In DNA form, the CDR3 reads TGCAGCGTTGAAGTCAACAGGAGGTCCACAGATACGCAGTATTTT. Translation: CSVEVNRRSTDTQYF.

This clonotype has only a few counts. The chain is built from TRBV10-2 and TRBJ2-3; D unclear. Between the trimmed V and J ends, which lost 2 bases and 12 bases, there was a span of 9 bases. CDR1 is WSHSY, CDR2 SAAADI, per germline. The CDR3 consists of 11 residues. The CDR3, as DNA: TGCGCCAGCAGTGAGGGGCTAGTACAGTATTTT. Amino acids: CASSEGLVQYF.

This clonotype was recorded a few times. The chain has TRBV9 and TRBJ2-7; D gene uncertain. Germline V gene data show CDR1 as SGDLS and CDR2 as YYNGEE. The CDR3 extends over 15 amino acids. Trimming cost V 0 bases and J 0 bases, with 10 bases left between them. CDR3 sequence: CASSVGGHVSYEQYF. As DNA, the CDR3 is TGTGCCAGCAGCGTAGGTGGGCATGTCTCCTACGAGCAGTACTTC.

Ten or more counts support this clonotype. The chain recombines TRBV7-9 with TRBJ2-1; tentatively, D is TRBD2 (5 bases). CDR1 and CDR2 (germline): SEHNR, FQNEAQ (reference sequence). CDR3 length equals 17 residues. V was clipped by 6 bases and J by 0 bases, with 18 bases between them. The CDR3 bases are TGTGCCAGCAGTTCCACAACGAGGGTGAGCTCCTACAATGAGCAGTTCTTC. This encodes CASSSTTRVSSYNEQFF.

This clonotype was detected only a few times. This chain connects TRBV19 to TRBJ2-4, with a possible D match to TRBD1 (6 bases). The germline V gene encodes CDR1 LNHDA and CDR2 SQIVND (reference sequence). This CDR3 is built from 10 residues. V lost 9 bases and J lost 8, with 8 bases in between. DNA for the CDR3: TGTGCCAGCAGGGGTGACATTCAGTACTTC. Protein product: CASRGDIQYF.

At least ten counts were recorded for this clonotype. This chain joins TRBV6-2 or TRBV6-3 and TRBJ2-1; TRBD2 agrees at 7 bases. Germline trimming cut 10 bases from V and 4 bases from J; bases unmatched to any gene: 7. The CDR3 contains 13 residues. CDR1 and CDR2 from the germline V gene are MNHEY and SVGEGT. In DNA form, the CDR3 reads TGTGCCATCGGCGGGAGCCTTTACAATGAGCAGTTCTTC. It specifies CAIGGSLYNEQFF.

This clonotype was picked up many times. The chain combines TRBV2 with TRBJ1-6; a possible D gene is TRBD1 (6 bases). This CDR3 has 15 residues. The ends were cut back, 2 bases at V and 5 bases at J, with 10 bases in the middle. The V gene's germline CDR1 is SNHLY and CDR2 FYNNEI. This CDR3 reads CASSEQGTDNSPLHF. For the CDR3, the DNA is TGTGCCAGCAGTGAACAGGGGACCGATAATTCACCCCTCCACTTT.

The chain combines TRBV10-1 with TRBJ2-2; 11 bases map to TRBD1. The ends lost 4 bases at V and 10 bases at J; junction bases unmatched: 8. Germline lookup yields CDR1 WNHNN and CDR2 SYGVQD (reference sequence). The CDR3 totals 15 residues. The CDR3 sequence: CASSAGTGGVVELFF. The CDR3 nucleotides are TGCGCCAGCAGTGCCGGGACAGGGGGTGTCGTGGAGCTGTTTTTT.

This chain joins TRBV11-2 and TRBJ2-5; D not certain. V was cut by 0 bases and J by 2 bases, with 7 bases left in between. Per the germline V gene, CDR1 is SGHAT and CDR2 is FQNNGV. This CDR3 is built from 14 residues. CDR3: CASSLDLVQETQYF. Here the CDR3 DNA reads TGTGCCAGCAGCTTAGACTTAGTACAAGAGACCCAGTACTTC.

At least ten counts were recorded for this clonotype. The chain has TRBV7-3 and TRBJ2-5; TRBD2 matches 10 bases. The germline V gene encodes CDR1 SGHTA and CDR2 FQGTGA. The CDR3 contains 17 residues. V dropped 5 bases and J dropped 9; count of bases not matched to a gene: 18. The CDR3 here is CASSPQPSGRAGSAQYF. The CDR3 nucleotides read TGTGCCAGCAGCCCACAACCCAGCGGGAGGGCCGGCTCGGCCCAGTACTTC.

A remark on this clonotype: This is likely an artifact of a read error, given a far larger clone one base away. The chain couples TRBV2 to TRBJ2-1; TRBD2 is a possible D gene (6 bases). CDR1 SNHLY and CDR2 FYNNEI come from the germline V gene. The CDR3 sequence is 16 residues long. Trimming removed 7 bases at V and 0 bases at J, with 16 bases between. As DNA, the CDR3 is TGTGCCAGCACCCCCGGGGGTGGGGGCTCCTACAATGAGCAGTTCTTC. This gives the protein CASTPGGGGSYNEQFF.

This clonotype was found many times. The rearrangement links TRBV7-9 to TRBJ2-7, with D perhaps being TRBD1 or TRBD2 (5 bases each). Between the trimmed V and J ends, which lost 4 bases and 7 bases, there was a span of 11 bases. The CDR3 is made up of 12 amino acids. Germline lookup yields CDR1 SEHNR and CDR2 FQNEAQ (reference sequence). CDR3 amino acids: CASSSGTLEQYF. The CDR3 nucleotides read TGTGCCAGCAGCTCCGGGACGCTGGAGCAGTACTTC.

This clonotype was counted only a few times. V and J are TRBV5-1 and TRBJ2-5; 7 bases are shared with TRBD2. The CDR3 is made up of 17 amino acids. Germline V gene sequence: CDR1 SGHRS, CDR2 YFSETQ. Trimming removed 4 bases from V and 1 base from J; junction bases left unmatched: 13. This CDR3 reads CASSPGQGSGPQETQYF. The DNA for the CDR3 is TGCGCCAGCAGCCCCGGCCAAGGTAGCGGGCCCCAAGAGACCCAGTACTTC.

The table lists this clonotype with many counts. This chain uses TRBV15 with TRBJ2-1; 10 bases line up with TRBD2. The germline V gene has CDR1 LNHNV and CDR2 YYDKDF (reference sequence). This CDR3 has 15 amino acids. J gave up 6 bases and V 5 bases, and 7 bases lay outside the gene matches. Here the CDR3 reads CATSRLAGIGNEQFF. CDR3 nucleotide sequence: TGTGCCACCAGCCGACTAGCGGGCATAGGCAATGAGCAGTTCTTC.

This clonotype occurred many times. The rearrangement uses TRBV20-1 and TRBJ2-1, with D unclear. Per germline, CDR1 DFQATT and CDR2 SNEGSKA (reference sequence). The CDR3 consists of 14 residues. Between the trimmed V and J ends, which lost 5 bases and 0 bases, there was a span of 11 bases. The CDR3 DNA reads TGCAGTGCTGGGGTCCTCTACTCCTACAATGAGCAGTTCTTC. Encoded protein: CSAGVLYSYNEQFF.

This clonotype was counted ten times or more. The rearrangement joins TRBV28 to TRBJ2-6; no reliable D call. The CDR3 runs to 15 residues. Germline assignment: CDR1 MDHEN and CDR2 SYDVKM. V shed 7 bases and J shed 2 bases, with 12 bases lying between them. The CDR3 loop is CASTKWEPGANVLTF. DNA of the CDR3: TGTGCCAGCACCAAATGGGAACCTGGGGCCAACGTCCTGACTTTC.